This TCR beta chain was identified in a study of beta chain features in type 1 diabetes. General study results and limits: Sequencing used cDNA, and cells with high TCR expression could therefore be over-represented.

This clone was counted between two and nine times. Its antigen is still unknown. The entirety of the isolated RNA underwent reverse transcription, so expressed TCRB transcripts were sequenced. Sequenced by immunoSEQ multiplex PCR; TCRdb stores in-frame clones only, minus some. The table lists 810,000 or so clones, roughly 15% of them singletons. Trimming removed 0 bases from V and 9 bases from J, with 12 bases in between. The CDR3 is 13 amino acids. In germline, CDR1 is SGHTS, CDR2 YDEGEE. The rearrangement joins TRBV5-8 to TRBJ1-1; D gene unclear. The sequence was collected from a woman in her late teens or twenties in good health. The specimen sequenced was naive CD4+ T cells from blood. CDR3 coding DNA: TGTGCCAGCAGCTTGGCCCGGCACGGAAAAGCTTTCTTT. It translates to CASSLARHGKAFF.